The sequence of this T cell receptor (beta chain) was determined in a study of cytomegalovirus exposure and HLA in healthy donors. Trimming shortened V by 4 bases and J by 2 bases, and 16 bases separated the two germline ends. The CDR3 sequence is 15 residues long. Germline V gives CDR1 GTSNPN, CDR2 SVGIG (reference sequence). The PCR used 60 Vbeta and 13 Jbeta primers. Profiling relied on immunoSEQ multiplex PCR, and the TCRdb table lists in-frame clones only, not all of them. The data contain 60,000 to 75,000 clones, around 73% of them singletons. The chain combines TRBV30 with TRBJ2-3; possible D gene TRBD1, 6 bases. The receptor was derived from a man in his forties or fifties in good health and CMV-seronegative. Sequenced input: PBMCs. CDR3 sequence: CAWTTDRRSTDTQYF. CDR3 coding DNA: TGTGCCTGGACCACGGACAGACGCTCCACAGATACGCAGTATTTT.